This record looks at one T cell receptor (beta chain) sequence and its context. This sample is drawn from a study of tumor and adjacent non-tumor tissue in lung cancer. The template was RNA from unsorted bulk tissue. The normal lung tissue was taken more than 3 cm from the tumor edge. TCRbeta libraries were built with three rounds of nested PCR, modified from ARM-PCR. TCRdb reprocessed the multiplex PCR reads via MiXCR and lists one record per CDR3 protein. The sample lists over 40,000 distinct CDR3 sequences; 60% to 65% were seen once. The CDR3 sequence is 15 residues long. V lost 4 bases, J lost 8 bases, and 20 bases lay in between. Germline values: CDR1 SNHLY, CDR2 FYNNEI.

The J gene is TRBJ1-2, the V gene TRBV2; D is perhaps TRBD1 (6 bases). The clonotype was recovered from a woman aged 40 to 49 with non-small cell lung cancer. The material sequenced was distant non-tumor lung tissue. The CDR3 bases are TGTGCCAGCAGTGTGGTTTTAACAGGGAGAGGGGGCTACACCTTC. Its translation: CASSVVLTGRGGYTF.